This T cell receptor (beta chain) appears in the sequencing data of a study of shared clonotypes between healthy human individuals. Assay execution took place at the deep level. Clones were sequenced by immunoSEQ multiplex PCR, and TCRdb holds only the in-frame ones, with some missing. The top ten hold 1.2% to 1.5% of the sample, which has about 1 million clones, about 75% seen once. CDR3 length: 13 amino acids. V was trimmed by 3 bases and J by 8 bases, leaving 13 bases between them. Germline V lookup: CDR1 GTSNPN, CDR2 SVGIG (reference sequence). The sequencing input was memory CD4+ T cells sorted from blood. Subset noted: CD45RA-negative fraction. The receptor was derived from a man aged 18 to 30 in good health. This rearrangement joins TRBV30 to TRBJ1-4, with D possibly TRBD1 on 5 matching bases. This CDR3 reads CAWSPGTGEKLFF. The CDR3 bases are TGTGCCTGGAGCCCTGGGACGGGCGAAAAACTGTTTTTT.